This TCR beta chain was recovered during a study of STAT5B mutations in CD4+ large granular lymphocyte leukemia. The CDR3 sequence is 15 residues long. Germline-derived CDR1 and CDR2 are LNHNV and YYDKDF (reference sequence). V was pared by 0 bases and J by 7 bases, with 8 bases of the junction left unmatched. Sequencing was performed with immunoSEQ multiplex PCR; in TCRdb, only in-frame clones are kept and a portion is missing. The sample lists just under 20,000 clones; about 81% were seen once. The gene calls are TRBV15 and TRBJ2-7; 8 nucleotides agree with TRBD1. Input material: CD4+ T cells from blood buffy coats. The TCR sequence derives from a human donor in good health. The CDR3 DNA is TGTGCCACCAGCAGAGATAAGACAGGGGCTGAAGAGCAGTACTTC. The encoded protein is CATSRDKTGAEEQYF.